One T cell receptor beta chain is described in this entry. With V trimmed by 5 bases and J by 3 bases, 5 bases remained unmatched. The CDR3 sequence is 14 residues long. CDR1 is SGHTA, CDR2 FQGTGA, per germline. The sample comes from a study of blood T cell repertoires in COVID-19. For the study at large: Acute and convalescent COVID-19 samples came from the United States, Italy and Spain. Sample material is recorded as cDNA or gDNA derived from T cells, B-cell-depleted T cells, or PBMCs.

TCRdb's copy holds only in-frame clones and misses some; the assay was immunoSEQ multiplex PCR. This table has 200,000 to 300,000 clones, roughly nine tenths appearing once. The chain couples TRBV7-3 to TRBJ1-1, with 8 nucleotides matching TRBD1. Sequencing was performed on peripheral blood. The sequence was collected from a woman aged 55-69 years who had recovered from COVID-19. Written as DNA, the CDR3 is TGTGCCAGCAGCCCAGGGGGCGGAGACACTGAAGCTTTCTTT. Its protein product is CASSPGGGDTEAFF.